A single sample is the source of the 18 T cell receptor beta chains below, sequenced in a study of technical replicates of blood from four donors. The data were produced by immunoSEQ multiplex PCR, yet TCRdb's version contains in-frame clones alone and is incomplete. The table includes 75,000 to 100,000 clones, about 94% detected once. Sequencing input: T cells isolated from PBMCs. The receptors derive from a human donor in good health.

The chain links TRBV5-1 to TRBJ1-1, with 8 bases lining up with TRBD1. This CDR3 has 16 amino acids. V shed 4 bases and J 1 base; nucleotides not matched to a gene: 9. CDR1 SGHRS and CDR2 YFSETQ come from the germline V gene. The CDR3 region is CASSPINDRGNTEAFF. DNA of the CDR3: TGCGCCAGCAGCCCCATTAACGACAGGGGGAACACTGAAGCTTTCTTT.

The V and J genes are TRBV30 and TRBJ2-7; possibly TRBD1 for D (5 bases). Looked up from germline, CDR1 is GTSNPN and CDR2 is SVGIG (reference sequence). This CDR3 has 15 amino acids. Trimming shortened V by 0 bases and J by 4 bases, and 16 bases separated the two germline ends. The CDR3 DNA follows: TGTGCCTGGAGTGTCATTGGGGCAAACTCGTACGAGCAGTACTTC. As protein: CAWSVIGANSYEQYF.

CDR3 protein: CASKSGQPNEKLFF. CDR3 DNA: TGCGCCAGCAAGAGCGGACAGCCTAATGAAAAACTGTTTTTT. J is TRBJ1-4 and V is TRBV10-2; D possibly corresponds to TRBD1 (6 bases). Trimming cost V 7 bases and J 3 bases, with 12 bases left between them. The germline V gene has CDR1 WSHSY and CDR2 SAAADI. The CDR3 sequence is 14 residues long.

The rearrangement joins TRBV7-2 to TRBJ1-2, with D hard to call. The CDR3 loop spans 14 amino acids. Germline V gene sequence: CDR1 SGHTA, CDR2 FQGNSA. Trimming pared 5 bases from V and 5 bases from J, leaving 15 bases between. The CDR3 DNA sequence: TGTGCCAGCAGCGCGACGGGGTTCGGTTATGGCTACACCTTC. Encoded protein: CASSATGFGYGYTF. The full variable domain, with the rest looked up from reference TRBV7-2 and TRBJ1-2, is GAGVSQSPSNKVTEKGKDVELRCDPISGHTALYWYRQSLGQGLEFLIYFQGNSAPDKSGLPSDRFSAERTGGSVSTLTIQRTQQEDSAVYLCASSATGFGYGYTFGSGTRLTVV.

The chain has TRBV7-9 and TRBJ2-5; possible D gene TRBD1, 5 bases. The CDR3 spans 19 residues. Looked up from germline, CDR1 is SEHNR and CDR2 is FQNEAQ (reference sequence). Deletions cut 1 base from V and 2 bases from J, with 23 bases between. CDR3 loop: CASSLESPTETTVQETQYF. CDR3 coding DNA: TGTGCCAGCAGCTTAGAATCCCCGACAGAAACGACGGTACAAGAGACCCAGTACTTC.

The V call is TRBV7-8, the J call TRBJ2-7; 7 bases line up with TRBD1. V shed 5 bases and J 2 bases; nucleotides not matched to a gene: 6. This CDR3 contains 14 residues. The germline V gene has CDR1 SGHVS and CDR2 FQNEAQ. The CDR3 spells CASSRDRVAYEQYF. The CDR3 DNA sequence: TGTGCCAGCAGCCGAGACAGGGTTGCCTACGAGCAGTACTTC.

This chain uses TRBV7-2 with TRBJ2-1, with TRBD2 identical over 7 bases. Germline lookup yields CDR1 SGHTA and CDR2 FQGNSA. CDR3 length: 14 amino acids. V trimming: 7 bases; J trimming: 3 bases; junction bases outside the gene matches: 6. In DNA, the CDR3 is TGTGCCAGCACTACGCTAGCGGACTACAATGAGCAGTTCTTC. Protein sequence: CASTTLADYNEQFF. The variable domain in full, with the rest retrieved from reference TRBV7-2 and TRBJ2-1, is GAGVSQSPSNKVTEKGKDVELRCDPISGHTALYWYRQSLGQGLEFLIYFQGNSAPDKSGLPSDRFSAERTGGSVSTLTIQRTQQEDSAVYLCASTTLADYNEQFFGPGTRLTVL.

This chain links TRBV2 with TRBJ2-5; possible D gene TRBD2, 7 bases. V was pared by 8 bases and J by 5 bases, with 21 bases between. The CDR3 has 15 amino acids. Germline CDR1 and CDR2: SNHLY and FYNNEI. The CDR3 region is CASPSSGGGQETQYF. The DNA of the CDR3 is TGTGCCAGCCCATCGAGTGGGGGGGGGCAGGAGACCCAGTACTTC. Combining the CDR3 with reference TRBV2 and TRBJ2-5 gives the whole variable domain EPEVTQTPSHQVTQMGQEVILRCVPISNHLYFYWYRQILGQKVEFLVSFYNNEISEKSEIFDDQFSVERPDGSNFTLKIRSTKLEDSAMYFCASPSSGGGQETQYFGPGTRLLVL.

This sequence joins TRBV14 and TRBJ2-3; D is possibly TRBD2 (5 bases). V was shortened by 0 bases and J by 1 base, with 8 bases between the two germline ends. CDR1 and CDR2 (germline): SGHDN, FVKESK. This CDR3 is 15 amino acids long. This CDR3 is CASSQDMRGTDTQYF. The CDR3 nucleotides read TGTGCCAGCAGCCAAGATATGAGGGGCACAGATACGCAGTATTTT. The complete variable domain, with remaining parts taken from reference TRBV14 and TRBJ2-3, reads EAGVTQFPSHSVIEKGQTVTLRCDPISGHDNLYWYRRVMGKEIKFLLHFVKESKQDESGMPNNRFLAERTGGTYSTLKVQPAELEDSGVYFCASSQDMRGTDTQYFGPGTRLTVL.

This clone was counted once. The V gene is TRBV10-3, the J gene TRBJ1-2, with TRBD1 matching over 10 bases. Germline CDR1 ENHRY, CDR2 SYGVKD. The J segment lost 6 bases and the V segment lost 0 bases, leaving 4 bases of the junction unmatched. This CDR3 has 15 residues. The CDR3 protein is CAISESGQGTDGYTF. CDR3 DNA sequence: TGTGCCATCAGTGAGTCGGGACAGGGGACAGATGGCTACACCTTC.

Written as DNA, the CDR3 is TGCGCCAGCAGCTTGGACCCTCTACTCGCCTACGAGCAGTACTTC. Residues: CASSLDPLLAYEQYF. This rearrangement joins TRBV5-1 to TRBJ2-7; no clear D gene. Germline-derived CDR1 and CDR2 are SGHRS and YFSETQ. The V and J ends lost 0 bases and 2 bases respectively, with 12 bases between them. The CDR3 consists of 15 residues.

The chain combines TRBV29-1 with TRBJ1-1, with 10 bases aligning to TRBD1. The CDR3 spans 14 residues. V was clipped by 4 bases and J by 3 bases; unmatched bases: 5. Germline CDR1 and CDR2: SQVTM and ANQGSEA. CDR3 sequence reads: CSVVRQGADTEAFF. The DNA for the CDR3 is TGCAGCGTTGTTAGACAGGGGGCGGACACTGAAGCTTTCTTT. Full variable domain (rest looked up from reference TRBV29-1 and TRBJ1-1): SAVISQKPSRDICQRGTSLTIQCQVDSQVTMMFWYRQQPGQSLTLIATANQGSEATYESGFVIDKFPISRPNLTFSTLTVSNMSPEDSSIYLCSVVRQGADTEAFFGQGTRLTVV.

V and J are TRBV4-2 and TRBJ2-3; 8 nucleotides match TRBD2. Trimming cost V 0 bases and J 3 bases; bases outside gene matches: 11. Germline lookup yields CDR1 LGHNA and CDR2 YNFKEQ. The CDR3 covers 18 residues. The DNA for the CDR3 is TGTGCCAGCAGCCAAGAAATCAGAATAGCGGGATATACAGATACGCAGTATTTT. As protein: CASSQEIRIAGYTDTQYF.

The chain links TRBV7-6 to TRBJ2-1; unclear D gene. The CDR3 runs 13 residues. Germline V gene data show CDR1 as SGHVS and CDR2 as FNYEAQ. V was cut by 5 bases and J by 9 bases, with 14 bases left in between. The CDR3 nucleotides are TGTGCCAGCAGCCCTGTCCCCCCCGGTGAGCAGTTCTTC. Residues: CASSPVPPGEQFF.

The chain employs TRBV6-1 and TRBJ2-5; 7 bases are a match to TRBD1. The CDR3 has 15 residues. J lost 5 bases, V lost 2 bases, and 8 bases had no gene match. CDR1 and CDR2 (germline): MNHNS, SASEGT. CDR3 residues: CASSEPAGGQETQYF. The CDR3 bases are TGTGCCAGCAGTGAACCGGCAGGGGGTCAGGAGACCCAGTACTTC.

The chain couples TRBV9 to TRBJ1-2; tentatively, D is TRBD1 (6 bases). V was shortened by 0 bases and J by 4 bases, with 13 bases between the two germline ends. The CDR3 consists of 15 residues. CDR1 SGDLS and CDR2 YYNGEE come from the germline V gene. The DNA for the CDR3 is TGTGCCAGCAGCGTAGCGGGGGGCGGAATCTATGGCTACACCTTC. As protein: CASSVAGGGIYGYTF.

CDR3 coding DNA: TGTGCCAGCAGTCAGACGGGGGAGGAGACCCAGTACTTC. This codes for CASSQTGEETQYF. V gene TRBV6-5 combines with J gene TRBJ2-5; D perhaps matches TRBD2 (6 bases). This CDR3 has 13 residues. Per germline, CDR1 MNHEY and CDR2 SVGAGI. Trimming removed 5 bases from V and 5 bases from J, with 12 bases in between.

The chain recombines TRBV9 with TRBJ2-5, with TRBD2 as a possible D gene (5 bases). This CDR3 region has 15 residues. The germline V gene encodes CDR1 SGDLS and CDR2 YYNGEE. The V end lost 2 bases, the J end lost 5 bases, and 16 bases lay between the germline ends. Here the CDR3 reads CASSVEGTLGETQYF. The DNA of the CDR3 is TGTGCCAGCAGCGTTGAGGGCACATTGGGGGAGACCCAGTACTTC. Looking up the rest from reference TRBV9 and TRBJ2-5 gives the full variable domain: DSGVTQTPKHLITATGQRVTLRCSPRSGDLSVYWYQQSLDQGLQFLIQYYNGEERAKGNILERFSAQQFPDLHSELNLSSLELGDSALYFCASSVEGTLGETQYFGPGTRLLVL.